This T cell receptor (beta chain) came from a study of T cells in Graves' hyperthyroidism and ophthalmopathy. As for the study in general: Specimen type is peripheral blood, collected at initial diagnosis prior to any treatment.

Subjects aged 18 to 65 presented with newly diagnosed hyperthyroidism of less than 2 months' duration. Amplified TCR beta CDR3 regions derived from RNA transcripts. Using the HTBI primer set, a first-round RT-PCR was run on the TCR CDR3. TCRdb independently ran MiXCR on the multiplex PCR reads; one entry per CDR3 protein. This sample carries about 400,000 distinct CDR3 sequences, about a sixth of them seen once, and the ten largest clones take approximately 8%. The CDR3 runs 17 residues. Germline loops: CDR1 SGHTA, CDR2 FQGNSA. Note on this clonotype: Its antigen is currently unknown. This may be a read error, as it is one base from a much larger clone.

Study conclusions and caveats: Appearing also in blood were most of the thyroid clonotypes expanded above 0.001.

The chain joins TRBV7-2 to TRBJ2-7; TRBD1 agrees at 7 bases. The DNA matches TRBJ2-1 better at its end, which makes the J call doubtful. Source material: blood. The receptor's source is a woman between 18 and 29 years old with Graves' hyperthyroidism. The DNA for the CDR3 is TGTGCCAGCAGCCGAAGGAAGACAGGGATGAGGTCCTACGAGCAGTTCTTC. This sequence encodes CASSRRKTGMRSYEQFF.